The 18 T cell receptor beta chains below come from one sample, sequenced in a study of blood T cell repertoires in COVID-19 (dated by TCRdb to about 2020). Libraries were made using the immunoSEQ multiplex PCR assay. In TCRdb, the immuneACCESS table is reduced to in-frame sequences with V and J assigned. These tables do not hold every clone; where another copy was compared, an unresolved V gene accounts for under half, and the others remain unexplained. In all, the sample holds roughly 100,000 clones, and roughly 80% of those were seen once. The biggest ten clones account for around 4.8% of the sample. The sequencing sample was made of peripheral blood. These receptors originate from a man older than 75 with COVID-19, enrolled during active disease.

This clone was counted a few times. The V and J genes are TRBV27 and TRBJ2-2, with 8 bases fitting TRBD1. Germline V lookup: CDR1 MNHEY, CDR2 SMNVEV (reference sequence). The CDR3 loop spans 16 amino acids. Unmatched junction bases numbered 8, after V lost 2 bases and J lost 6 bases. CDR3 protein: CASSLGARGPAGELFF. CDR3 in DNA: TGTGCCAGCAGTTTAGGGGCCAGGGGGCCTGCCGGGGAGCTGTTTTTT.

The chain has TRBV21-1 and TRBJ2-4; the DNA was not compared with TRBD1, the D call given in the table. TRBV21-1 is a pseudogene. The CDR3 totals 17 residues. The CDR3: CASKTNQGATAKNIQYF. CDR3 bases: TGTGCCAGCAAGACTAACCAGGGGGCTACAGCCAAAAACATTCAGTACTTC.

The chain is built from TRBV30 and TRBJ1-5; 7 nucleotides line up with TRBD1. The CDR3 is 14 residues long. CDR1 is GTSNPN and CDR2 is SVGIG in the germline V gene (reference sequence). V shed 4 bases and J 3 bases; nucleotides not matched to a gene: 6. DNA for the CDR3: TGTGCCTGGAACACTGGGACAGACAATCAGCCCCAGCATTTT. Translated: CAWNTGTDNQPQHF.

The CDR3 sequence: CASSQDLRGTYGYTF. CDR3 nucleotide sequence: TGCGCCAGCAGCCAAGATCTCAGGGGAACCTATGGCTACACCTTC. The chain couples TRBV4-3 to TRBJ1-2; possibly TRBD1 for D (6 bases). The CDR3 is 15 amino acids. Germline CDR1 is LGHNA and CDR2 is YSLEER. The germline V and J ends were trimmed by 0 bases and 4 bases, with 12 bases remaining between them.

This clone was seen more than once but under ten times. The rearrangement joins TRBV5-5 to TRBJ1-2, with TRBD1 matching over 8 bases. The V and J ends lost 2 bases and 6 bases, in that order; junction bases with no gene match: 6. The length of the CDR3 is 14 residues. Germline loops: CDR1 SGHKS, CDR2 YYEKEE (reference sequence). The CDR3 spells CASSFPDRANGYTF. The CDR3 nucleotides read TGTGCCAGCAGCTTCCCGGACAGGGCTAATGGCTACACCTTC.

This clone was found many times. The V gene is TRBV18, the J gene TRBJ2-1; tentatively, D is TRBD2 (6 bases). CDR3 length equals 17 residues. Between the trimmed V and J ends, which lost 2 bases and 2 bases, there was a span of 16 bases. Germline loops: CDR1 KGHSH, CDR2 LQKENI. CDR3 nucleotide sequence: TGTGCCAGCTCACCAATAGTGGGTCTAGCGACCTACAATGAGCAGTTCTTC. This codes for CASSPIVGLATYNEQFF. Complete variable domain (other parts from reference TRBV18 and TRBJ2-1): NAGVMQNPRHLVRRRGQEARLRCSPMKGHSHVYWYRQLPEEGLKFMVYLQKENIIDESGMPKERFSAEFPKEGPSILRIQQVVRGDSAAYFCASSPIVGLATYNEQFFGPGTRLTVL.

This sequence joins TRBV5-1 and TRBJ1-4; TRBD1 is a possible D gene (5 bases). CDR3 size: 14 residues. Germline V CDR1 and CDR2: SGHRS, YFSETQ. V dropped 0 bases and J dropped 6 bases, with 9 bases sitting between them. The CDR3 DNA sequence: TGCGCCAGCAGCTTGGTCGGGGGGGATGAAAAACTGTTTTTT. Translated, it gives CASSLVGGDEKLFF.

This clone has more than one count but fewer than ten. The genes are TRBV5-6 and TRBJ1-3; 7 bases match TRBD1. There are 14 residues in the CDR3. After removal of 0 bases from V and 4 bases from J, the junction contained 1 base not matched to a gene. Per germline, CDR1 SGHDT and CDR2 YYEEEE. The CDR3 nucleotides read TGTGCCAGCAGCTTGGAGGACAGGGGAAACACCATATATTTT. The encoded protein is CASSLEDRGNTIYF.

J is TRBJ1-2 and V is TRBV2; D might be TRBD1 (6 bases). Germline lookup yields CDR1 SNHLY and CDR2 FYNNEI. V lost 3 bases and J 5 bases, leaving 19 bases between the germline ends. The CDR3 has 16 residues. CDR3 protein: CASSDEDSVLRYGYTF. In DNA form, the CDR3 reads TGTGCCAGCAGTGATGAGGACAGCGTTCTTCGTTATGGCTACACCTTC.

V is TRBV7-3 and J is TRBJ2-7; weak D call: TRBD1 (6 bases). V shed 0 bases and J shed 6 bases, with 15 bases lying between them. CDR1 is SGHTA and CDR2 is FQGTGA in the germline V gene. CDR3 size: 15 residues. The CDR3 loop reads CASSLTAGDTLEQYF. The CDR3 coding sequence is TGTGCCAGCAGCTTAACGGCAGGGGATACCCTCGAGCAGTACTTC.

Only a few counts were recorded for this clone. The chain joins TRBV5-1 to TRBJ1-1; 7 bases are a match to TRBD1. The CDR3 has 13 amino acids. V gave up 6 bases and J gave up 3 bases; unmatched junction bases: 5. Germline CDR1 reads SGHRS; CDR2 reads YFSETQ. CDR3: CASTLDRYTEAFF. For the CDR3, the DNA is TGCGCCAGCACCCTGGACAGGTACACTGAAGCTTTCTTT.

This clone appeared many times. V gene TRBV6-6 combines with J gene TRBJ2-7; TRBD1 matches at 8 bases. V dropped 0 bases and J dropped 1; count of bases not matched to a gene: 2. Germline V gene data show CDR1 as MNHNY and CDR2 as SVGAGI (reference sequence). There are 15 residues in the CDR3. CDR3 region: CASSYSGQGSYEQYF. DNA for the CDR3: TGTGCCAGCAGTTACTCAGGACAGGGATCCTACGAGCAGTACTTC.

V is TRBV5-4 and J is TRBJ1-1; D not certain. Per the germline V gene, CDR1 is SGHNT and CDR2 is YYREEE (reference sequence). Trimming left V 0 bases short and J 5 bases short, with 8 bases between. This CDR3 contains 13 residues. The CDR3 nucleotides are TGTGCCAGCAGCTTGGATAGGAGAACTGAAGCTTTCTTT. Translated: CASSLDRRTEAFF.

This chain joins TRBV2 and TRBJ1-5; 11 bases are a match to TRBD1. Unmatched junction bases numbered 10, after V lost 3 bases and J lost 3 bases. Germline assignment: CDR1 SNHLY and CDR2 FYNNEI. The CDR3 has 18 amino acids. This chain's CDR3 is CASSEVRDRGFFNQPQHF. CDR3 DNA sequence: TGTGCCAGCAGTGAGGTCCGGGACAGGGGGTTTTTCAATCAGCCCCAGCATTTT. Full variable domain (missing parts from reference TRBV2 and TRBJ1-5): EPEVTQTPSHQVTQMGQEVILRCVPISNHLYFYWYRQILGQKVEFLVSFYNNEISEKSEIFDDQFSVERPDGSNFTLKIRSTKLEDSAMYFCASSEVRDRGFFNQPQHFGDGTRLSIL.

The chain has TRBV5-5 and TRBJ2-3; D call uncertain. The CDR3 covers 13 residues. Trimming removed 0 bases from V and 2 bases from J, with 4 bases in between. CDR1 is SGHKS, CDR2 YYEKEE, per germline (reference sequence). The CDR3 here is CASSLGHTDTQYF. The CDR3 bases are TGTGCCAGCAGCTTGGGACACACAGATACGCAGTATTTT.

This clone was counted once. V usage is TRBV4-1 and J usage is TRBJ1-1, with TRBD1 matching over 8 bases. The germline CDR1 and CDR2 sequences are MGHRA and YSYEKL. The V and J ends lost 2 bases and 3 bases, in that order; junction bases with no gene match: 8. The CDR3 consists of 16 residues. The CDR3 reads CASSQIGQGVDTEAFF. The CDR3 region has the DNA TGCGCCAGCAGCCAAATCGGACAGGGTGTGGACACTGAAGCTTTCTTT.

This chain connects TRBV28 to TRBJ1-1, with D possibly TRBD1 on 5 matching bases. There are 12 residues in the CDR3. The V gene lost 6 bases and the J gene lost 10 bases, with 15 bases spanning the gap. Germline V gene sequence: CDR1 MDHEN, CDR2 SYDVKM. CDR3 coding DNA: TGTGCCAGCAGACCTCTTGACAGTCCAGCTTTCTTT. Residues: CASRPLDSPAFF.

The rearrangement links TRBV28 to TRBJ1-5, with D hard to call. Germline lookup yields CDR1 MDHEN and CDR2 SYDVKM. The CDR3 length is 15 residues. Trimming left V 5 bases short and J 5 bases short, with 16 bases between. CDR3 bases: TGTGCCAGCAGTCTTTTCACAGAAGCGGATCAGCCCCAGCATTTT. As protein: CASSLFTEADQPQHF.